The entry below gives a single T cell receptor beta chain sequence along with its context. Antigen specificity is unknown. This record belongs to a study of T cell responses to AZD1222 COVID-19 vaccine. Study details: Pooled samples include second doses given at about 4 or 12 weeks.

The method was immunoSEQ multiplex PCR; TCRdb's version includes in-frame clones alone and lacks a portion of them. The sample includes roughly 70,000 clones, more than 75% of them seen just once. Study-wide points: The span of vaccine-associated CD4 TCRs extended across spike, with dominance at 160-218 and 743-854. Spike-specific TCR breadth and depth both grew after two AZD1222 doses. Sampling captured repertoires only after the peak T cell response.

This receptor was taken from an adult in good health. Material: peripheral blood, obtained on day 0 of AZD1222 vaccination.

The CDR3 loop is CAISESQPGELFF. Written as DNA, the CDR3 is TGTGCCATCAGTGAGTCCCAGCCCGGGGAGCTGTTTTTT. This rearrangement joins TRBV10-3 to TRBJ2-2; no reliable D call. The CDR3 length is 13 residues. The V end was cut by 0 bases, the J end by 6 bases, with 5 bases between. Germline lookup yields CDR1 ENHRY and CDR2 SYGVKD.